The subject of this entry is one TCR beta chain. The run of the v3.0 immunoSEQ assay was at survey level. Sequenced by immunoSEQ multiplex PCR; TCRdb stores in-frame clones only, minus some. The sample carries under 30,000 clones, about 85% recorded once. The sample is drawn from a study of long-term antiretroviral therapy in people with HIV. As for the study in general: The earliest specimens came about a decade ahead of the 2015 immediate-ART recommendation.

This CDR3 comprises 16 residues. Germline-derived CDR1 and CDR2 are SGHAT and FQNNGV. V was clipped by 7 bases and J by 2 bases, with 15 bases between them. The chain joins TRBV11-2 to TRBJ2-6; the D gene is possibly TRBD2 (6 bases). Here the sequenced sample was unsorted PBMCs, taken approximately 5 years before starting antiretroviral therapy. The clonotype originates from a man over 45 with HIV. The CDR3 sequence: CASTPRWGAGANVLTF. The CDR3 nucleotides read TGTGCCAGCACCCCCCGCTGGGGGGCTGGGGCCAACGTCCTGACTTTC.